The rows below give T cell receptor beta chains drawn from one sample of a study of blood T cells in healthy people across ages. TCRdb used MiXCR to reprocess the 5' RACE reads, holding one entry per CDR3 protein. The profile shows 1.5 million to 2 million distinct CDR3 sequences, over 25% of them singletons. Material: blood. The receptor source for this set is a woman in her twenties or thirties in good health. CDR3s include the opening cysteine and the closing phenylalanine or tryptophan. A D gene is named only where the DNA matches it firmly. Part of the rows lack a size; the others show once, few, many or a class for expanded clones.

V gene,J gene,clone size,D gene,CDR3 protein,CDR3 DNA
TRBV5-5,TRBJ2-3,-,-,CASSSPGRRADMQYF,TGTGCCAGCAGCTCCCCTGGGCGTAGGGCAGATATGCAGTATTTT
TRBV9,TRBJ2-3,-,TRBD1,CASSPITGESTDMQYF,TGTGCCAGCAGTCCTATCACAGGGGAGAGCACAGATATGCAGTATTTT
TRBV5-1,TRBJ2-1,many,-,CASSLPSEDEQFF,TGCGCCAGCAGCTTGCCTAGCGAGGATGAGCAGTTCTTC
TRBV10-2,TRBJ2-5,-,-,CASSELVEETQYF,TGCGCCAGCAGTGAGTTGGTTGAGGAGACCCAGTACTTC
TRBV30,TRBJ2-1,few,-,CAWSVGYNEQFF,TGTGCCTGGAGTGTTGGTTACAATGAGCAGTTCTTC
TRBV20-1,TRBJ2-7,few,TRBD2,CSARTSGSGYEQYF,TGCAGTGCTAGGACTAGCGGGAGCGGATACGAGCAGTACTTC
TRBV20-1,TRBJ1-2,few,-,CSASDTYGYTF,TGCAGTGCTTCGGACACCTATGGCTACACCTTC
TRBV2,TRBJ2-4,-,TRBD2,CASRAGLAQAKNIQYF,TGTGCCAGCAGGGCGGGACTAGCCCAAGCCAAAAACATTCAGTACTTC
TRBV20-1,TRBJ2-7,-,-,CSASWLGAAYEQYF,TGCAGTGCTAGCTGGCTGGGGGCGGCCTACGAGCAGTACTTC
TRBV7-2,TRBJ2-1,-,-,CASSLARAQRKYGQFF,TGTGCCAGCAGCTTAGCGCGGGCCCAACGGAAGTATGGGCAGTTCTTC
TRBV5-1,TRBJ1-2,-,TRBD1,CASSMDRGVLYGYTF,TGCGCCAGCAGCATGGACAGGGGGGTTTTGTATGGCTACACCTTC
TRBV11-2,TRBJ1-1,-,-,CASSPFTLRTEAFF,TGTGCCAGCAGCCCCTTCACCTTACGCACTGAAGCTTTCTTT
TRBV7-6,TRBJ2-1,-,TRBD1,CASSRSSGGEQFF,TGTGCCAGCAGCCGGAGTTCAGGGGGTGAGCAGTTCTTC
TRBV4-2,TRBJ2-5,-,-,CASSQLAGTGGDEYF,TGTGCCAGCAGCCAATTAGCGGGGACAGGAGGTGATGAGTACTTC
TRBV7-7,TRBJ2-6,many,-,CASSLGQHSGANVLTF,TGTGCCAGCAGCTTAGGACAGCACTCTGGGGCCAACGTCCTGACTTTC
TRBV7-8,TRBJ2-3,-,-,CATRRLQGADTQYF,TGTGCCACCCGTAGGCTCCAAGGGGCAGATACGCAGTATTTT
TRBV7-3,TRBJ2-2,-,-,CASSPGAGQLFF,TGTGCCAGCAGCCCGGGGGCCGGGCAGCTGTTTTTT
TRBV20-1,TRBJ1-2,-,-,CSAWDGEGGYTF,TGCAGTGCTTGGGACGGCGAGGGGGGCTACACCTTC
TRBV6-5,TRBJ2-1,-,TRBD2,CASSYSAIAGVWDEQFF,TGTGCCAGCAGTTACTCGGCAATAGCGGGGGTTTGGGATGAGCAGTTCTTC
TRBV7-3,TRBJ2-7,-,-,CASSFGRASYNEQYF,TGTGCCAGCAGCTTTGGCAGGGCCTCCTACAATGAGCAGTACTTC
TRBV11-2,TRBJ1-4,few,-,CASSFRRGNEKLFF,TGTGCCAGCAGCTTCCGGAGGGGAAATGAAAAACTGTTTTTT
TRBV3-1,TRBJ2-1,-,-,CASSQTRLEQFF,TGTGCCAGCAGCCAAACCCGACTAGAGCAGTTCTTC
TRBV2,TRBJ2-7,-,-,CASREGAMEQYF,TGTGCCAGCAGAGAAGGGGCTATGGAGCAGTACTTC
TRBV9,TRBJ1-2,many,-,CASSVGGGNYGYTF,TGTGCCAGCAGCGTAGGTGGAGGGAACTATGGCTACACCTTC
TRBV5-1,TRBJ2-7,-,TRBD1,CASSLAGTGSREQYF,TGCGCCAGCAGCTTGGCTGGGACAGGGTCAAGGGAGCAGTACTTC